This TCR beta chain was sequenced for a study of Ad26.COV2.S vaccination and SARS-CoV-2 variants. Study overall: Dosing was one shot or two shots 56 days apart.

Remarks on this clone: As yet, its antigen is unknown.

Assay: immunoSEQ multiplex PCR; the TCRdb copy retains only in-frame clones and omits some. The table lists 430,000 or so clones, more than 80% of them singletons, with approximately 12% in the top ten. Study-wide findings and caveats: Individuals receiving vaccine had higher spike-specific TCR breadth than placebo recipients did.

Germline CDR1 is MNHEY and CDR2 is SVGAGI. V trimming: 7 bases; J trimming: 7 bases; junction bases outside the gene matches: 3. The CDR3 consists of 12 residues. The treatment is: over 15 received Ad26.COV2.S at low or high dose, single or two shots; about 5 received placebo; per-sample allocation not given. The study sampled participants on day 63 after the first vaccine or placebo injection. The V and J genes are TRBV6-5 and TRBJ2-2; 7 positions match TRBD1. This material consisted of peripheral blood, taken in a trial of Ad26.COV2.S vaccine versus placebo. This receptor was obtained from a person between 18 and 60 years old who received the Ad26.COV2.S COVID-19 vaccine or a placebo. The CDR3 DNA sequence: TGTGCCAGCAAGGGGGCGAACGGGGAGCTGTTTTTT. This codes for CASKGANGELFF.